This T cell receptor beta chain derives from a study of molecular identifiers for immune sequencing clone quantification. The germline gives CDR1 SGDLS, CDR2 YYNGEE. With 5 bases clipped from V and 4 bases from J, the junction kept 1 base outside the gene matches. CDR3 size: 13 residues. Listed TCR primers, together with previously described methods, were used for the bulk TCR libraries. TCRdb passed the PCR reads through MiXCR, listing each CDR3 protein once. The table records 79,000 or so distinct CDR3 sequences, 20% to 25% of them present only once. The clonotype was recovered from a human donor in good health. Some libraries in this study had Jurkat cell RNA spiked in. The chain is built from TRBV9 and TRBJ2-2, with TRBD2 matching 8 bases. Sequencing was done on a sample of naive CD8+ T cells from blood, with Jurkat cell RNA spiked in. Specified subset: FACS-sorted CD8+CD4-CCR7+CD45RA+ naive T cells. Here the CDR3 reads CASRGLVTGELFF. DNA for the CDR3: TGTGCCAGCAGGGGACTAGTCACCGGGGAGCTGTTTTTT.